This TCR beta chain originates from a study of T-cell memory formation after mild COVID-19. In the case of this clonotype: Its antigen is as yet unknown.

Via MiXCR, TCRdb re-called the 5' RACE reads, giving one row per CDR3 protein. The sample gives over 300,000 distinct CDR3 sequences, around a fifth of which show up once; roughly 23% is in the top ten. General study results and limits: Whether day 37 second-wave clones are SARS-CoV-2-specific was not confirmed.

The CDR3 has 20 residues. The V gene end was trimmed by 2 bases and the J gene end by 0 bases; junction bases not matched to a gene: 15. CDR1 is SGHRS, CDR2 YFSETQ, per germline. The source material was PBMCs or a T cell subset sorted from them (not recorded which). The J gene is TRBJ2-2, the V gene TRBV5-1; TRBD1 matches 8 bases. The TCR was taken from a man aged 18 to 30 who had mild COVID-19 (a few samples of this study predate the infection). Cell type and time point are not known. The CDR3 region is CASSFVLGTGPSANTGELFF. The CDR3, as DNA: TGCGCCAGCAGCTTCGTGTTGGGGACAGGACCCTCCGCGAACACCGGGGAGCTGTTTTTT.